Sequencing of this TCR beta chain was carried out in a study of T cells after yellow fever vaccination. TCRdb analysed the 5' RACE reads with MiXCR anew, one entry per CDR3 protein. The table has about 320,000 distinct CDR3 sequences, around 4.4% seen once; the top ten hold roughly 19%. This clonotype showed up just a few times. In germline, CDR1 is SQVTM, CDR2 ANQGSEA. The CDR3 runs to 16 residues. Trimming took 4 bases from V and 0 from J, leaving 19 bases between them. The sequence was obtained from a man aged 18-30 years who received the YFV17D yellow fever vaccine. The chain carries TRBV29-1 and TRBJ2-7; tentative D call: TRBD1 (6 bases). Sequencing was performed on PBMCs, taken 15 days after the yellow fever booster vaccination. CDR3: CSVAGRRQEISYEQYF. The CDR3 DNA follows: TGCAGCGTTGCGGGGAGAAGACAGGAGATCTCCTACGAGCAGTACTTC.